The T cell receptor beta chain described here comes from a study of blood T cell repertoires in COVID-19. Study summary: The United States, Italy and Spain were the sources of the acute and convalescent COVID-19 samples.

The ends lost 7 bases at V and 7 bases at J; junction bases unmatched: 10. The CDR3 runs 15 residues. Per the germline V gene, CDR1 is MNHEY and CDR2 is SVGAGI. The assay was immunoSEQ multiplex PCR, and TCRdb's table has in-frame clones only and misses some. This sample has around 220,000 clones; 70% to 85% occur once, and the top ten carry approximately 4.9%. The TCR was taken from a woman over 75 with active or convalescent COVID-19. V and J are TRBV6-5 and TRBJ1-6, with 7 bases lining up with TRBD1. The sequencing sample was made of peripheral blood. As DNA, the CDR3 is TGTGCCAGCACAAAACAGGGGAACATCAATTCACCCCTCCACTTT. Protein product: CASTKQGNINSPLHF.